These 17 T cell receptor beta chains were all obtained from the same sample, sequenced in a study of Graves' ophthalmopathy and Graves' hyperthyroidism (dated by TCRdb to between 2017 and 2018). The listed sequencing device is Illumina HiSeq 2000. For repertoire sequencing, TCR beta CDR3 regions were amplified from RNA transcripts. The first round of RT-PCR was done with HTBI primers and the Qiagen OneStep RT-PCR kit, and was followed by a second round of multiplex PCR, then size selection and purification. The raw public data were reprocessed by TCRdb itself: fastp quality trimming at Q25, MiXCR clonotype calling, in-frame beta chains only. Entries that share a CDR3 protein sequence are merged under the most common genes and DNA. The sample table shows 300,000 to 350,000 distinct CDR3 sequences, and about 17% are seen once. The ten biggest clones cover about 12% of the sample. Material for sequencing was peripheral blood. The origin of the receptors is an adult man with Graves' ophthalmopathy.

This clonotype was observed a handful of times. This rearrangement joins TRBV6-2 or TRBV6-3 to TRBJ1-1; TRBD1 matches at 8 bases. The germline gives CDR1 MNHEY, CDR2 SVGEGT. Trimming at V came to 2 bases and at J to 3 bases, leaving 2 bases not matched to a gene. The CDR3 is 14 amino acids. The DNA of the CDR3 is TGTGCCAGCAGTTACGGACAGGGCCACACTGAAGCTTTCTTT. This codes for CASSYGQGHTEAFF.

This clonotype has a count of ten or more. This chain links TRBV6-1 with TRBJ1-5; D remains ambiguous. This CDR3 comprises 17 residues. The V and J ends lost 4 bases and 0 bases respectively, with 16 bases between them. Germline loops: CDR1 MNHNS, CDR2 SASEGT. DNA of the CDR3: TGTGCCAGCAGTGTAGGACCGATTAGCGGTAGCAATCAGCCCCAGCATTTT. This sequence encodes CASSVGPISGSNQPQHF.

This clonotype appeared once. One junction end does not reproduce the germline sequence, and a read error may be involved. The chain combines TRBV11-2 with TRBJ2-4; D may be TRBD2 (5 bases). CDR1 and CDR2 from the germline V gene are SGHAT and FQNNGV. The CDR3 totals 17 residues. CDR3 protein: CASSLVRRGLAKNLQYF. The CDR3, as DNA: TGTGCCAGCAGCTTAGTACGGCGAGGGCTAGCCAAAAACCTTCAGTACTTC.

This clonotype showed up many times. The CDR3 sequence: CASSVQGAHTEAFF. CDR3 DNA: TGTGCCAGCAGCGTACAGGGGGCTCATACTGAAGCTTTCTTT. This chain joins TRBV7-2 and TRBJ1-1, with 9 bases matching TRBD1. Looked up from germline, CDR1 is SGHTA and CDR2 is FQGNSA. CDR3 length: 14 residues. V was pared by 5 bases and J by 5 bases, with 6 bases of the junction left unmatched.

This clonotype was counted ten times or more. The V and J genes are TRBV6-2 or TRBV6-3 and TRBJ2-7; 10 nucleotides align to TRBD1. Trimming at V came to 7 bases and at J to 7 bases, leaving 13 bases not matched to a gene. The germline V gene encodes CDR1 MNHEY and CDR2 SVGEGT. This CDR3 is 15 amino acids long. This CDR3 is CASTPAGTGVREQYF. CDR3 nucleotides: TGTGCCAGCACCCCCGCGGGGACAGGGGTCCGGGAGCAGTACTTC.

Remarks on this clonotype: This may stem from a read error, because a much larger clone lies one nucleotide away. The chain joins TRBV27 to TRBJ1-6; D remains ambiguous. Germline CDR1 is MNHEY and CDR2 is SMNVEV (reference sequence). Trimming left V 1 base short and J 5 bases short, with 12 bases between. The CDR3 has 16 residues. The CDR3 loop is CASSLYSGYNNSPLHF. CDR3 sequence (DNA): TGTGCCAGCAGTTTATATTCAGGTTACAATAATTCACCCCTCCACTTT.

This clonotype was observed many times. The chain recombines TRBV6-5 with TRBJ2-7, with 10 bases identical to TRBD2. The germline V gene encodes CDR1 MNHEY and CDR2 SVGAGI. The CDR3 sequence is 15 residues long. Trimming took 5 bases from V and 2 from J; bases not matched to a gene: 6. For the CDR3, the DNA is TGTGCCAGCAGTCAGCTAGCGGGAGCGCCCTACGAGCAGTACTTC. It codes for CASSQLAGAPYEQYF.

On this clonotype: A much larger clone differs from this one at a single base, so this may be a read error. The rearrangement joins TRBV27 to TRBJ2-2; D not resolved. The CDR3 contains 14 residues. Germline V gives CDR1 MNHEY, CDR2 SMNVEV (reference sequence). The ends were cut back, 2 bases at V and 7 bases at J, with 11 bases in the middle. The CDR3 sequence is CASSLDWAGGELFF. In DNA form, the CDR3 reads TGTGCCAGCAGTTTAGATTGGGCAGGCGGGGAGCTGTTTTTT.

This clonotype occurred many times. The chain employs TRBV30 and TRBJ1-5; 11 nucleotides line up with TRBD1. From germline, CDR1 is GTSNPN and CDR2 SVGIG (reference sequence). CDR3 size: 15 residues. V lost 5 bases, J lost 4 bases, and 7 bases stayed unmatched. CDR3 DNA sequence: TGTGCCTGGCGGGGAGGGACAGGGGGTAATCAGCCCCAGCATTTT. The encoded protein is CAWRGGTGGNQPQHF.

With respect to this clonotype: This may arise from a read error, as a much more abundant clone is one base away. V and J are TRBV24-1 and TRBJ2-2; 7 bases align to TRBD1. The CDR3 is 16 amino acids. Germline V gives CDR1 KGHDR, CDR2 SFDVKD. For the CDR3, the DNA is TGTGCCACCAGTGATTTGATGACAGGGAACATCGGGGAGCTGTTTTTT. Translation gives CATSDLMTGNIGELFF.

There are many counts of this clonotype. This chain joins TRBV10-1 and TRBJ2-7; 9 bases align to TRBD1. CDR1 and CDR2 from the germline V gene are WNHNN and SYGVQD (reference sequence). The CDR3 loop spans 14 amino acids. V lost 6 bases and J lost 5; bases outside the gene matches: 8. The chain's CDR3 is CASSGGTGIDEQYF. The CDR3, as DNA: TGCGCCAGCAGCGGGGGGACAGGGATCGACGAGCAGTACTTC.

The chain recombines TRBV7-2 with TRBJ2-2, with TRBD2 identical over 7 bases. The CDR3 sequence is 15 residues long. The J segment lost 3 bases and the V segment lost 7 bases, leaving 8 bases of the junction unmatched. Per germline, CDR1 SGHTA and CDR2 FQGNSA. The CDR3 region has the DNA TGTGCCAGCACCCCCGGGACTACCCACACCGGGGAGCTGTTTTTT. Translating gives CASTPGTTHTGELFF.

CDR3 sequence reads: CASRLLAAMNTEAFF. For the CDR3, the DNA is TGTGCCAGCAGACTCCTGGCAGCAATGAACACTGAAGCTTTCTTT. V is TRBV7-2 and J is TRBJ1-1; unclear D gene. Germline-derived CDR1 and CDR2 are SGHTA and FQGNSA. Deletions cut 6 bases from V and 0 bases from J, with 14 bases between. The CDR3 has 15 amino acids.

The sample holds many counts of this clonotype. The rearrangement uses TRBV7-8 and TRBJ1-5, with no clear D. Germline V gene sequence: CDR1 SGHVS, CDR2 FQNEAQ. The CDR3 sequence is 16 residues long. Deletions cut 1 base from V and 0 bases from J, with 10 bases between. In DNA form, the CDR3 reads TGTGCCAGCAGCTTAGGGGGAGGGTATAGCAATCAGCCCCAGCATTTT. This translates into CASSLGGGYSNQPQHF.

The chain employs TRBV18 and TRBJ2-2; D possibly corresponds to TRBD2 (5 bases). V shed 2 bases and J shed 2 bases, with 12 bases lying between them. CDR3 length: 16 amino acids. Germline V lookup: CDR1 KGHSH, CDR2 LQKENI. CDR3 in amino acids: CASSPGPAVNTGELFF. As DNA, the CDR3 is TGTGCCAGCTCACCAGGCCCAGCGGTTAACACCGGGGAGCTGTTTTTT.

This clonotype was recorded at least ten times. V gene TRBV5-1 combines with J gene TRBJ2-7; 8 bases line up with TRBD1. The germline CDR1 and CDR2 sequences are SGHRS and YFSETQ. CDR3 length: 15 residues. V lost 0 bases and J lost 3; bases outside the gene matches: 5. DNA of the CDR3: TGCGCCAGCAGCTTGGTTACAGGACAGGGCTACGAGCAGTACTTC. It specifies CASSLVTGQGYEQYF.

At least ten counts were recorded for this clonotype. The rearrangement uses TRBV27 and TRBJ1-5; D is ambiguous. V was cut by 2 bases and J by 0 bases, with 8 bases left in between. CDR3 length equals 15 residues. In germline, CDR1 is MNHEY, CDR2 SMNVEV (reference sequence). CDR3 coding DNA: TGTGCCAGCAGTTTAAACAACTTTAGCAATCAGCCCCAGCATTTT. Translated: CASSLNNFSNQPQHF.